This T cell receptor (beta chain) comes out of a study of cytomegalovirus exposure and HLA in healthy donors. Study-level points and caveats: The study flagged roughly 150 TCR beta chains as cytomegalovirus-associated.

A note on this clone: The antigen is unknown.

Germline loops: CDR1 MDHEN, CDR2 SYDVKM. The CDR3 contains 15 residues. V trimming: 7 bases; J trimming: 1 base; junction bases outside the gene matches: 6. The PCR contained 60 Vbeta and 13 Jbeta primers. In the source study's methods: An analysis that came later counted 80 million or so unique TCR beta chains, 10 million to 12 million shared. Assay used: immunoSEQ multiplex PCR; TCRdb lists only in-frame clones, some missing. From that table come the V and J calls and clone size; the DNA was used to work out D and trimming. Seen here are approximately 100,000 clones, roughly 72% observed once, and the top ten hold about 5.4%.

What was sequenced was PBMCs. This clonotype originated in a woman under 30 in good health and CMV-seropositive. This chain links TRBV28 with TRBJ2-7; 11 nucleotides agree with TRBD2. CDR3 DNA: TGTGCCAGCACCTTTAGCGGGAGGGCTTCCTACGAGCAGTACTTC. Amino acid sequence: CASTFSGRASYEQYF.